The 16 T cell receptor beta chains given below trace back to one sample, sequenced in a study of early T cells in non-severe SARS-CoV-2 infection. TCRdb processed the 5' RACE reads anew with MiXCR; each CDR3 protein has one entry. Of about 50,000 distinct CDR3 sequences listed, roughly 10% were seen once; the top ten hold around 14%. What was sequenced was whole blood. These receptors were collected from an adult who was a healthcare worker with PCR-confirmed SARS-CoV-2 infection or an uninfected control (not recorded which).

This clonotype was detected ten times or more. J is TRBJ2-1 and V is TRBV5-1; TRBD1 matches 7 bases. With V trimmed by 1 base and J by 7 bases, 8 bases remained unmatched. This CDR3 has 15 amino acids. CDR1 SGHRS and CDR2 YFSETQ come from the germline V gene. CDR3 nucleotide sequence: TGCGCCAGCAGCTTGAGGCCAGGGGGTAGAAATGAGCAGTTCTTC. This encodes CASSLRPGGRNEQFF.

This clonotype was seen repeatedly, ten times or more. The genes are TRBV4-1 and TRBJ2-4; D gene ambiguous. Per germline, CDR1 MGHRA and CDR2 YSYEKL. Trimming took 4 bases from V and 0 from J, leaving 10 bases between them. The CDR3 extends over 15 amino acids. The CDR3 region has the DNA TGCGCCAGCAGCCTAAGCACACTAGCCAAAAACATTCAGTACTTC. Translated, it gives CASSLSTLAKNIQYF.

By share, this clonotype counts as medium-sized. The V and J genes are TRBV12-3 or TRBV12-4 and TRBJ2-7; TRBD1 matches at 9 bases. With V trimmed by 3 bases and J by 2 bases, 5 bases remained unmatched. The CDR3 is 15 residues long. This chain's CDR3 is CASSFTGGDPYEQYF. Here the CDR3 DNA reads TGTGCCAGCAGTTTCACAGGGGGCGACCCCTACGAGCAGTACTTC.

This clonotype occurred a few times. The CDR3 bases are TGTGCCAGCAGAGCTGACGTCTCTTCTCAGCCCCAGCATTTT. Translating it yields CASRADVSSQPQHF. The chain is built from TRBV7-2 and TRBJ1-5; the D is unclear. The germline V and J ends were trimmed by 6 bases and 6 bases, with 15 bases remaining between them. The CDR3 is made up of 14 amino acids. Germline CDR1 reads SGHTA; CDR2 reads FQGNSA. The full variable domain, in which reference TRBV7-2 and TRBJ1-5 provide the parts outside the CDR3, is GAGVSQSPSNKVTEKGKDVELRCDPISGHTALYWYRQSLGQGLEFLIYFQGNSAPDKSGLPSDRFSAERTGGSVSTLTIQRTQQEDSAVYLCASRADVSSQPQHFGDGTRLSIL.

This clonotype was found a few times. The chain has TRBV18 and TRBJ2-7; the D is unclear. Trimming stripped 3 bases from V and 0 bases from J, with 3 bases between. This CDR3 has 12 amino acids. Germline loops: CDR1 KGHSH, CDR2 LQKENI. DNA for the CDR3: TGTGCCAGCTCACCTCCCTCCTACGAGCAGTACTTC. It is translated as CASSPPSYEQYF.

The J gene is TRBJ2-7, the V gene TRBV12-3 or TRBV12-4, with D unclear. V was cut by 7 bases and J by 3 bases, with 16 bases left in between. The CDR3 length is 14 residues. In DNA form, the CDR3 reads TGTGCCAGCAAATACGGACGAGCCAGCTACGAGCAGTACTTC. Its translation: CASKYGRASYEQYF.

This clonotype appeared many times. The chain recombines TRBV27 with TRBJ2-7; unclear D gene. From germline, CDR1 is MNHEY and CDR2 SMNVEV (reference sequence). The CDR3 runs 14 residues. Trimming shortened V by 1 base and J by 3 bases, and 10 bases separated the two germline ends. Here the CDR3 DNA reads TGTGCCAGCAGTTTATTCGGGCAGAACTACGAGCAGTACTTC. Amino acids: CASSLFGQNYEQYF.

This clonotype was seen many times. V and J are TRBV2 and TRBJ2-3; 13 positions agree with TRBD2. CDR1 and CDR2 from the germline V gene are SNHLY and FYNNEI. The length of the CDR3 is 16 residues. V lost 6 bases, J lost 5 bases, and 8 bases stayed unmatched. Here the CDR3 reads CASRDGLAGVLDTQYF. CDR3 in DNA: TGTGCCAGCAGAGATGGACTAGCGGGAGTTTTAGATACGCAGTATTTT.

This clonotype was recorded many times. V usage is TRBV7-3 and J usage is TRBJ2-5, with unresolved D. The CDR3 is 13 residues long. Germline CDR1 SGHTA, CDR2 FQGTGA. Between the trimmed V and J ends, which lost 1 base and 5 bases, there was a span of 8 bases. The CDR3 region is CASSLNTKETQYF. In DNA, the CDR3 is TGTGCCAGCAGCTTAAACACTAAGGAGACCCAGTACTTC.

This clonotype was observed many times. The genes are TRBV6-6 and TRBJ2-5; 13 nucleotides agree with TRBD2. Germline CDR1 MNHNY, CDR2 SVGAGI (reference sequence). With V trimmed by 6 bases and J by 1 base, 20 bases remained unmatched. The CDR3 is 21 residues long. The CDR3 loop is CASSSTPGTSGTLRRQETQYF. For the CDR3, the DNA is TGTGCCAGCAGCTCCACCCCCGGGACTAGCGGGACTCTACGTCGCCAAGAGACCCAGTACTTC.

This clonotype was counted at least ten times. The chain has TRBV7-6 and TRBJ2-1; tentatively, D is TRBD1 (6 bases). From germline, CDR1 is SGHVS and CDR2 FNYEAQ. V lost 5 bases and J lost 5, with 16 bases in between. There are 15 residues in the CDR3. The CDR3 reads CASSPRQDRNNEQFF. CDR3 DNA: TGTGCCAGCAGCCCTAGACAGGACCGGAACAATGAGCAGTTCTTC.

This clonotype was counted between two and nine times. The chain employs TRBV15 and TRBJ2-7, with 7 bases that match TRBD1. The V gene end was trimmed by 3 bases and the J gene end by 7 bases; junction bases not matched to a gene: 3. This CDR3 contains 12 residues. In germline, CDR1 is LNHNV, CDR2 YYDKDF (reference sequence). CDR3 bases: TGTGCCACCAGCAGGAGGGGGCAAGAGCAGTACTTC. Protein product: CATSRRGQEQYF.

This clonotype occurred a few times. This chain joins TRBV9 and TRBJ2-7, with TRBD1 matching 9 bases. CDR3 length: 15 amino acids. Germline V gene lookup returns CDR1 SGDLS and CDR2 YYNGEE. The V gene end was trimmed by 4 bases and the J gene end by 6 bases; junction bases not matched to a gene: 11. The CDR3 nucleotides read TGTGCCAGCAGCTCAAATCTGGGACAGGGAGCCGAGCAGTACTTC. Protein: CASSSNLGQGAEQYF. The variable domain in full, with the rest retrieved from reference TRBV9 and TRBJ2-7, is DSGVTQTPKHLITATGQRVTLRCSPRSGDLSVYWYQQSLDQGLQFLIQYYNGEERAKGNILERFSAQQFPDLHSELNLSSLELGDSALYFCASSSNLGQGAEQYFGPGTRLTVT.

A few counts support this clonotype. The genes are TRBV28 and TRBJ2-5; a possible D gene is TRBD2 (6 bases). CDR1 and CDR2 (germline): MDHEN, SYDVKM. This CDR3 contains 16 residues. V dropped 2 bases and J dropped 1 base, with 14 bases sitting between them. The CDR3 loop is CASSLNGEVPQETQYF. CDR3 DNA: TGTGCCAGCAGTTTAAACGGGGAGGTCCCCCAAGAGACCCAGTACTTC.

This clonotype was observed at least ten times. This chain uses TRBV4-2 with TRBJ2-1, with 8 bases fitting TRBD2. CDR3 length equals 16 residues. J lost 8 bases, V lost 0 bases, and 9 bases had no gene match. Germline loops: CDR1 LGHNA, CDR2 YNFKEQ. The CDR3 bases are TGTGCCAGCAGCCAAGAGGGGAATAGCGGGAACGATGAGCAGTTCTTC. Translated, it gives CASSQEGNSGNDEQFF.

This clonotype was counted a few times. One end of the junction is discordant with germline, which a read error may explain. The rearrangement joins TRBV7-8 to TRBJ1-1; possibly TRBD1 for D (6 bases). This CDR3 comprises 13 residues. CDR1 and CDR2 (germline): SGHVS, FQNEAQ. The CDR3 region has the DNA TGTGCCAGCAGCTTTAACAGGGACACTGAAGTTTTCTTT. Residues: CASSFNRDTEVFF.